One sample yielded the 25 T cell receptor beta chains listed below, sequenced in a study of blood T cells in healthy people across ages. It was with a sample-barcoded 5' primer and a J-beta primer mix that a second PCR of about 6 to 12 cycles was run. MiXCR was run by TCRdb on the 5' RACE reads, yielding one entry per CDR3 protein. Of approximately 960,000 distinct CDR3 sequences listed, 25% to 30% are singletons. The data also belong to a second study, concerning T cells of mothers and their children.

Sequencing was done on a sample of blood. The receptors here all came from a woman in her 40s in good health.

This chain links TRBV19 with TRBJ1-1, with D maybe TRBD1 (5 bases). CDR1 and CDR2 (germline): LNHDA, SQIVND (reference sequence). There are 14 residues in the CDR3. Trimming stripped 7 bases from V and 3 bases from J, with 15 bases between. CDR3 DNA: TGTGCCAGTAAGGTCTCTGGAGGGGACACTGAAGCTTTCTTT. This encodes CASKVSGGDTEAFF.

Concerning this clonotype: One end of the junction varies from germline; a read error may be responsible. The rearrangement joins TRBV9 to TRBJ2-2, with D possibly being TRBD2 (6 bases). Germline V lookup: CDR1 SGDLS, CDR2 YYNGEE. This CDR3 is built from 16 residues. The CDR3, as DNA: TGTGCCGGCAGCGTGCGGGGTACAGAGAACACCGGGGAGCTGTTTTTT. Amino acids: CAGSVRGTENTGELFF.

This clonotype appeared a few times. The V call is TRBV5-6, the J call TRBJ1-1; perhaps TRBD1 as D (5 bases). CDR3 length: 14 amino acids. With 4 bases removed from V and 6 bases from J, the gap between germline ends came to 16 bases. Germline V gene data show CDR1 as SGHDT and CDR2 as YYEEEE. This CDR3 reads CASSLPQGLAEAFF. CDR3 nucleotides: TGTGCCAGCAGCCTACCCCAGGGTTTGGCTGAAGCTTTCTTT.

The CDR3 nucleotides are TGTGCCACCAGTGGCTCGGGACAGAGCTATGGCTACACCTTC. Residues: CATSGSGQSYGYTF. This sequence joins TRBV24-1 and TRBJ1-2; 7 nucleotides align to TRBD1. This CDR3 has 14 amino acids. Looked up from germline, CDR1 is KGHDR and CDR2 is SFDVKD. V was pared by 5 bases and J by 4 bases, with 6 bases of the junction left unmatched.

This clonotype has ten or more counts. The chain joins TRBV10-3 to TRBJ2-7; D is perhaps TRBD1 (6 bases). This CDR3 spans 14 amino acids. The V end was cut by 2 bases, the J end by 6 bases, with 14 bases between. The germline CDR1 and CDR2 sequences are ENHRY and SYGVKD. The CDR3 reads CAISEGQGSSEQYF. In DNA, the CDR3 is TGTGCCATCAGTGAGGGGCAGGGGAGTAGCGAGCAGTACTTC.

The chain is built from TRBV7-2 and TRBJ2-5; D might be TRBD1 (5 bases). The CDR3 covers 12 residues. Trimming left V 1 base short and J 7 bases short, with 7 bases between. Looked up from germline, CDR1 is SGHTA and CDR2 is FQGNSA. The CDR3 DNA reads TGTACCAGCAGCTTAGAAGGGGCGACCCAGTACTTC. This encodes CTSSLEGATQYF.

The V and J genes are TRBV28 and TRBJ2-3; no definite D call. Germline V CDR1 and CDR2: MDHEN, SYDVKM. Trimming stripped 5 bases from V and 7 bases from J, with 13 bases between. This CDR3 has 13 residues. The CDR3 nucleotides read TGTGCCAGCAGTGCCGTGACTCGGAATACGCAGTATTTT. It codes for CASSAVTRNTQYF.

The CDR3 DNA reads as TGTGCCACTAAAGGAGATCCAACTAATGAAAAACTGTTTTTT. Protein: CATKGDPTNEKLFF. V and J are TRBV27 and TRBJ1-4; D is undetermined. The CDR3 has 14 residues. Trimming cost V 10 bases and J 0 bases, with 12 bases left between them. From germline, CDR1 is MNHEY and CDR2 SMNVEV (reference sequence).

This clonotype was observed a few times. The genes are TRBV7-2 and TRBJ1-5; 7 nucleotides align to TRBD1. Looked up from germline, CDR1 is SGHTA and CDR2 is FQGNSA. The CDR3 consists of 16 residues. Germline trimming cut 7 bases from V and 4 bases from J; bases unmatched to any gene: 13. The CDR3 spells CASTLDAQGRNQPQHF. For the CDR3, the DNA is TGTGCCAGCACTTTAGACGCACAGGGGCGGAATCAGCCCCAGCATTTT. The full variable domain, rest sourced from reference TRBV7-2 and TRBJ1-5, is GAGVSQSPSNKVTEKGKDVELRCDPISGHTALYWYRQSLGQGLEFLIYFQGNSAPDKSGLPSDRFSAERTGGSVSTLTIQRTQQEDSAVYLCASTLDAQGRNQPQHFGDGTRLSIL.

As regards this clonotype: One base away lies a much larger clone, so this may be a sequencing read error. The J gene is TRBJ2-4, the V gene TRBV10-3, with 9 bases identical to TRBD1. Matching the DNA end better, TRBJ2-7 makes the J call doubtful. This CDR3 is 16 amino acids long. From germline, CDR1 is ENHRY and CDR2 SYGVKD. CDR3 loop: CAIKVGGTGFLNEQYF. The CDR3 DNA reads TGTGCCATCAAGGTTGGAGGGACAGGGTTTTTAAACGAGCAGTACTTC.

This chain uses TRBV12-3 or TRBV12-4 with TRBJ2-7; D remains unclear. CDR3 size: 13 residues. Trimming pared 5 bases from V and 5 bases from J, leaving 13 bases between. The DNA for the CDR3 is TGTGCCAGCAGTCAAGGAAGAGGAGACGAGCAGTACTTC. This sequence encodes CASSQGRGDEQYF.

This clonotype was counted a single time. The V gene is TRBV7-2, the J gene TRBJ2-7; TRBD1 matches at 7 bases. V lost 2 bases to trimming and J lost 4 bases; unmatched junction nucleotides: 11. Germline values: CDR1 SGHTA, CDR2 FQGNSA. This CDR3 spans 16 amino acids. This CDR3 is CASSLFSRTGFYEQYF. The CDR3 nucleotides are TGTGCCAGCAGCTTATTTTCGCGGACAGGATTTTACGAGCAGTACTTC.

This sequence joins TRBV5-1 and TRBJ2-2; D might be TRBD2 (5 bases). V lost 4 bases and J 4 bases, leaving 20 bases between the germline ends. Germline V gene data show CDR1 as SGHRS and CDR2 as YFSETQ. This CDR3 is built from 17 residues. CDR3 sequence (DNA): TGCGCCAGCAGCCCGGTCGCCCCCGGGGTGGGCACCGGGGAGCTGTTTTTT. As protein: CASSPVAPGVGTGELFF.

The J gene is TRBJ2-1, the V gene TRBV20-1; possibly TRBD2 for D (5 bases). The CDR3 is 13 residues long. V was pared by 3 bases and J by 7 bases, with 13 bases between. The germline CDR1 and CDR2 sequences are DFQATT and SNEGSKA (reference sequence). CDR3 in amino acids: CSASNLALNEQFF. The CDR3 DNA follows: TGCAGTGCTAGTAACCTAGCCCTAAATGAGCAGTTCTTC.

This clonotype was recorded at least ten times. The rearrangement links TRBV28 to TRBJ2-7; possibly TRBD1 for D (5 bases). The CDR3 is 12 residues long. V was pared by 6 bases and J by 5 bases, with 11 bases between. Germline V gene lookup returns CDR1 MDHEN and CDR2 SYDVKM. The CDR3 DNA is TGTGCCAGCAGCTTGACAGTCGACGAGCAGTACTTC. It is translated as CASSLTVDEQYF.

The V call is TRBV7-9, the J call TRBJ2-5; D is ambiguous. Germline lookup yields CDR1 SEHNR and CDR2 FQNEAQ (reference sequence). This CDR3 is 14 amino acids long. Trimming removed 9 bases from V and 3 bases from J, with 17 bases in between. DNA of the CDR3: TGTGCCAGTACGCGGTCGGCCGAAAAAGAGACCCAGTACTTC. Protein sequence: CASTRSAEKETQYF.

This clonotype was detected ten times or more. The chain is built from TRBV29-1 and TRBJ2-1, with 9 bases aligning to TRBD1. This CDR3 has 14 residues. With V trimmed by 7 bases and J by 3 bases, 7 bases remained unmatched. The germline V gene encodes CDR1 SQVTM and CDR2 ANQGSEA. CDR3 protein: CSAADRGDYNEQFF. CDR3 bases: TGCAGCGCCGCGGACAGGGGCGACTACAATGAGCAGTTCTTC.

In regard to this clonotype: One end of the junction varies from germline; a read error may be responsible. The V and J genes are TRBV28 and TRBJ1-2, with D possibly being TRBD1 (5 bases). Germline V gives CDR1 MDHEN, CDR2 SYDVKM. The CDR3 runs 13 residues. CDR3 protein: CASRRAGIYDYTF. CDR3 coding DNA: TGTGCCAGCAGGCGGGCAGGGATTTATGACTACACCTTC.

This chain uses TRBV18 with TRBJ1-2; unclear D gene. Trimming left V 2 bases short and J 0 bases short, with 10 bases between. This CDR3 is built from 15 residues. CDR1 and CDR2 (germline): KGHSH, LQKENI. CDR3 sequence (DNA): TGTGCCAGCTCACCAACCCTAGATTCTAACTATGGCTACACCTTC. Translated: CASSPTLDSNYGYTF.

The J gene is TRBJ2-7, the V gene TRBV18; D may be TRBD1 or TRBD2 (5 bases each). With 8 bases removed from V and 3 bases from J, the gap between germline ends came to 23 bases. The CDR3 spans 16 residues. Germline-derived CDR1 and CDR2 are KGHSH and LQKENI. The DNA for the CDR3 is TGTGCCAGCACGCGAGGGGATAGGTATGGGGGCTACGAGCAGTACTTC. It encodes CASTRGDRYGGYEQYF. Drawing the rest from reference TRBV18 and TRBJ2-7, the complete variable domain is NAGVMQNPRHLVRRRGQEARLRCSPMKGHSHVYWYRQLPEEGLKFMVYLQKENIIDESGMPKERFSAEFPKEGPSILRIQQVVRGDSAAYFCASTRGDRYGGYEQYFGPGTRLTVT.

The genes are TRBV20-1 and TRBJ2-5, with 10 bases aligning to TRBD1. Germline V gene data show CDR1 as DFQATT and CDR2 as SNEGSKA (reference sequence). CDR3 length: 13 residues. Trimming removed 5 bases from V and 7 bases from J; junction bases left unmatched: 7. CDR3 region: CSAPTGGMGTQYF. CDR3 sequence (DNA): TGCAGTGCTCCGACAGGGGGCATGGGGACCCAGTACTTC.

This clonotype was seen many times. V usage is TRBV5-1 and J usage is TRBJ2-1, with unresolved D. V gave up 3 bases and J gave up 4 bases, with 11 bases separating them. The CDR3 consists of 14 residues. The germline CDR1 and CDR2 sequences are SGHRS and YFSETQ. CDR3 sequence reads: CASSWPDAYNEQFF. The CDR3 DNA is TGCGCCAGCAGCTGGCCAGACGCGTACAATGAGCAGTTCTTC.

This clonotype was detected a few times. The chain employs TRBV27 and TRBJ1-4; D is ambiguous. This CDR3 has 15 amino acids. Per germline, CDR1 MNHEY and CDR2 SMNVEV (reference sequence). With 1 base removed from V and 7 bases from J, the gap between germline ends came to 13 bases. The CDR3 DNA follows: TGTGCCAGCAGTTTATTTGGCCCAATAGGTGAAAAACTGTTTTTT. Protein product: CASSLFGPIGEKLFF.

With respect to this clonotype: Sequence at one end of the junction differs from germline and may be a read error. The chain uses TRBV7-8 and TRBJ1-1; maybe TRBD1 (6 bases). The CDR3 contains 15 residues. In germline, CDR1 is SGHVS, CDR2 FQNEAQ. CDR3 coding DNA: TGTGCCGGCAGCTTAGCGGGACAAGTGAACACTGAAGCTTTCTTT. Its protein product is CAGSLAGQVNTEAFF.

Details on this clonotype: A much larger clone lies a single base off, so this may be a read error. The chain joins TRBV5-1 to TRBJ2-1; D is unresolved. The CDR3 loop spans 13 amino acids. The V gene's germline CDR1 is SGHRS and CDR2 YFSETQ. CDR3 in DNA: TGCGCCAGCAGCCCAAATGTTGACAATGAGCTGTTCTTC. It translates to CASSPNVDNELFF.